This T cell receptor beta chain is drawn from a study of molecular identifiers for immune sequencing clone quantification. This clonotype was recorded many times. Its cognate antigen is unknown. Points from the study as a whole: In CMV-specific effectors, clones above 20 copies held over 97% of molecules; naive, under 1%.

TCRdb analysed the PCR reads with MiXCR anew, one entry per CDR3 protein. Seen here are about 640,000 distinct CDR3 sequences, about 20% observed once, and the top ten hold roughly 0.83%. This receptor was taken from a human donor in good health. Some libraries in this study had Jurkat cell RNA spiked in. Material: naive CD8+ T cells from blood, with Jurkat cell RNA spiked in. Subset defined: FACS-sorted CD8+CD4-CCR7+CD45RA+ naive T cells.

The CDR3 nucleotides read TGTGCCAGCAGCGTAGCCCCTAGCGGGAGACGCAATGAGCAGTTCTTC. It specifies CASSVAPSGRRNEQFF. The rearrangement joins TRBV9 to TRBJ2-1, with 10 positions matching TRBD2. V shed 0 bases and J 6 bases; nucleotides not matched to a gene: 6. CDR1 and CDR2 (germline): SGDLS, YYNGEE. CDR3 length: 16 residues.